This entry features one TCR beta chain sequence. V lost 4 bases to trimming and J lost 2 bases, with 14 bases between them. CDR3 length equals 14 residues. Germline CDR1 SQVTM, CDR2 ANQGSEA. This sample is drawn from a study of blood T cell repertoires in COVID-19. TCRdb keeps only in-frame clones here, not all; method: immunoSEQ multiplex PCR. The sample has 200,000 to 250,000 clones, approximately 87% seen once. The chain has TRBV29-1 and TRBJ1-2; D gene uncertain. This receptor was identified in a woman aged 45-60 years with acute or convalescent COVID-19. The sequenced material came from peripheral blood. The CDR3 here is CSVVRGSKNYGYTF. CDR3 DNA: TGCAGCGTTGTGCGGGGTTCGAAGAACTATGGCTACACCTTC.